This TCR beta chain was identified during a study of shared clonotypes between healthy human individuals (dated by TCRdb to 2020 to 2022). Regarding the study in general: A couple of women and a few men aged 18 to 49 years were included in the cohort. For each donor, CD4 naive and CD4 memory were each given three plates, CD8 naive was given two plates, and CD8 memory was given one plate. To estimate repertoire size and how much clonotype sharing occurs between individuals, the study deeply sequenced the blood TCR repertoires of roughly 5 healthy adults. To increase sequencing depth and limit assay-specific biases, TCR repertoire library preparation and sequencing were carried out by different laboratories using diverse techniques. Between about 0.85 and 10 billion PBMCs per donor were obtained by leukapheresis.

On the study overall, not on this receptor specifically: Pairwise subsampling led to the expectation that sequencing depth would affect the degree of clonotype sharing among donors. Sharing across several donors was observed for 4.5% to 6.5% of naive CD4, over 3% of naive CD8, 2% to 2.5% of memory CD4, and about 0.4% of memory CD8 clonotypes. Rarefaction of sorted-subset datasets indicated incomplete sequencing despite the large sequencing depth. Higher generation probabilities were observed for clonotypes shared by all four sorted-subset donors than for non-shared clonotypes. Larger estimated clonotype richness was generally found for naive subsets than for memory subsets. The small number of donors limited the genetic and exposure-history diversity represented. Only blood was sampled, and tissue TCR repertoires likely differ from those in blood.

From a lookup of the germline V gene, CDR1 and CDR2 are MGHDK and SYGVNS. Trimming takes 2 bases from V and 5 bases from J, and the germline ends sit 12 bases apart. From the cysteine up to the phenylalanine, the CDR3 has a length of 15 residues. Just the 45-base CDR3 DNA is kept, in frame starting at base 1. With respect to this clone: Its antigen remains undetermined. Nothing much larger sits one base from this clone, and base qualities are not available.

TCR CDR3 regions were amplified from genomic DNA by multiplex PCR using the deep immunoSEQ assay. For each cell subset, the extracted genomic DNA was distributed evenly across all wells of several immunoSEQ 96-well plates, and each plate served as one replicate. For sorted subsets, each replicate PCR was loaded with about 0.2 ug genomic DNA, equivalent to roughly 30,000 T cell genomes. The purified libraries were quantified using a Qubit 3.0 fluorometer, sized with a Bioanalyzer 2100, and then quantified again using the KAPA Library Quantification kit. Every immunoSEQ 96-well plate was sequenced on a dedicated single-read 150-cycle Illumina NextSeq 550 flow cell. For the original study's pipeline: Because the immunoSEQ output included only junctional sequences and no quality scores, the filtering could not be the same as the filtering used for full-length reads. To assign V/J genes and CDR3, sequences were annotated using PyIR, a Python wrapper for IgBLAST v1.9, with IMGT germline references. Reads with weak V/J assignments (E-value above 1e-6), missing CDR3, stop codons, out-of-frame junctions, or ambiguous translated residues were removed. A V3J clonotype was defined by an identical inferred V gene, J gene, and CDR3 amino acid sequence. The percentage overlap between two repertoires was calculated by dividing the number of shared unique clonotypes by the size of the smaller repertoire. Repertoire richness was assessed with RTK rarefaction, the Chao1 estimator, and Recon v2.1 estimates of unobserved clonotypes. Generation probabilities were computed with OLGA for all TCRbeta clonotypes obtained by the gDNA method from several donors. TCRdb's version of the immuneACCESS table is confined to in-frame rearrangements and falls short of the full clone set. An unresolved V gene accounts for under half of the shortfall where checked; the remainder is of unknown origin. V, J and clone size derive from that table, while D and trimming were established from the DNA sequence. The sample includes 950,000 to 1,200,000 clones, with approximately 80% observed a single time. The ten top clones hold roughly 0.82% of the sample.

The donors were healthy, HIV-negative adults with no recently reported acute infections or vaccinations. All donors were Caucasian adults living in Nashville, Tennessee, USA. CD4+ T cells were enriched by magnetic negative selection, after which naive cells were positively selected on CD45RA and the negative fraction was taken as the memory subset. After blood collection by leukapheresis, PBMCs were isolated using Ficoll-Histopaque density gradient centrifugation and then cryopreserved in the vapor phase of liquid nitrogen. Analytical flow cytometry was used to check the purity and quantity of each magnetically sorted T cell population. Genomic DNA was isolated from each sorted fraction and quantified by UV absorbance on a Nanodrop 2000c.

The material sequenced was memory CD4+ T cells from PBMCs. In the paper's terms, the cell subset or site label means: CD45RA-negative fraction. The V gene is TRBV25-1 and the J gene is TRBJ1-4, with no D gene named confidently. The TCR comes from a man younger than 30 in good health. Some clones in this sample may be carry-over from other donors' samples. The nucleotide sequence is TGTGCCAGCAGTGAAGTGGACTACGGCAATGAAAAACTGTTTTTT. This yields the protein CASSEVDYGNEKLFF.